One sample yielded the 28 T cell receptor beta chains listed below, sequenced in a study of post-analysis software for immune sequencing data. Study observations and caveats: Included in a set of a few TRBV segments more frequent in patients than controls were TRBV5-6, TRBV5-1 and TRBV20-1.

Tagging with unique molecular identifiers was a feature of the TCR beta cDNA libraries. TCRdb analysed the PCR reads with MiXCR anew, one entry per CDR3 protein. Of 430,000 or so distinct CDR3 sequences detected, 30% to 45% appear once; the ten largest clones hold around 8%. These receptors' antigens are unknown. The sequencing input was blood. All receptors come from a girl under 10 years old with multiple sclerosis.

This clonotype was observed a handful of times. A read error may explain this, as a much larger clone is one base away. This chain connects TRBV11-2 to TRBJ2-1, with 7 bases aligning to TRBD2. The J call may be in error: the DNA end matches TRBJ2-7 better. Germline V gives CDR1 SGHAT, CDR2 FQNNGV. CDR3 length: 14 residues. The DNA for the CDR3 is TGTGCCAGCAGTGGGGGGGATTCCTACAATGAGCAGTACTTC. Protein: CASSGGDSYNEQYF.

The DNA for the CDR3 is TGCGCCAGCAGCCCTCAAACTGGGGTCACTGAAGCTTTCTTT. The encoded protein is CASSPQTGVTEAFF. The rearrangement uses TRBV5-1 and TRBJ1-1; D unresolved. The ends were cut back, 4 bases at V and 4 bases at J, with 14 bases in the middle. This CDR3 region has 14 residues. Germline values: CDR1 SGHRS, CDR2 YFSETQ.

The V call is TRBV6-2 or TRBV6-3, the J call TRBJ1-4; TRBD1 might be the D (5 bases). V lost 6 bases, J lost 8 bases, and 16 bases lay in between. CDR1 MNHEY and CDR2 SVGEGT come from the germline V gene. The CDR3 runs to 14 residues. This chain's CDR3 is CASSRRGVREKLFF. In nucleotides, the CDR3 is TGTGCCAGCAGCCGTCGGGGGGTACGGGAAAAACTGTTTTTT.

The chain carries TRBV28 and TRBJ1-2; no firm D call. Germline CDR1 is MDHEN and CDR2 is SYDVKM. V was clipped by 6 bases and J by 1 base, with 6 bases between them. The CDR3 has 12 amino acids. CDR3 sequence (DNA): TGTGCCAGCAGCAAAAATAACTATGGCTACACCTTC. Encoded protein: CASSKNNYGYTF.

This sequence joins TRBV6-4 and TRBJ2-1; 13 bases align to TRBD2. Germline V lookup: CDR1 MRHNA, CDR2 SNTAGT. J gave up 7 bases and V 3 bases, and 3 bases lay outside the gene matches. This CDR3 spans 15 amino acids. CDR3 loop: CASSDLTSGRNEQFF. The CDR3, as DNA: TGTGCCAGCAGTGATTTGACTAGCGGGAGGAATGAGCAGTTCTTC.

This clonotype was seen more than once but under ten times. V usage is TRBV20-1 and J usage is TRBJ2-1; D ambiguous. Per germline, CDR1 DFQATT and CDR2 SNEGSKA (reference sequence). Between the trimmed V and J ends, which lost 3 bases and 0 bases, there was a span of 9 bases. The CDR3 runs to 14 residues. The CDR3 region is CSASTTGSYNEQFF. CDR3 in DNA: TGCAGTGCTAGTACTACCGGCTCCTACAATGAGCAGTTCTTC.

The J gene is TRBJ2-7, the V gene TRBV29-1; 7 bases agree with TRBD1. The CDR3 runs 11 residues. In germline, CDR1 is SQVTM, CDR2 ANQGSEA. CDR3 sequence: CCAGGSYEQYF. In nucleotides, the CDR3 is TGCTGCGCAGGGGGATCCTACGAGCAGTACTTC.

The V and J genes are TRBV10-2 and TRBJ2-7, with a tentative D call TRBD1 (5 bases). The J call is in doubt because the DNA end fits TRBJ2-5 better. The length of the CDR3 is 16 residues. Germline V lookup: CDR1 WSHSY, CDR2 SAAADI. The CDR3 sequence: CASSEKAGSLGETQYF. In DNA form, the CDR3 reads TGCGCCAGCAGTGAAAAAGCAGGGTCGTTGGGAGAGACCCAGTACTTC.

J is TRBJ1-2 and V is TRBV4-3; 7 bases are shared with TRBD1. Germline V gene lookup returns CDR1 LGHNA and CDR2 YSLEER. CDR3 size: 13 residues. V lost 5 bases to trimming and J lost 7 bases; unmatched junction nucleotides: 7. The CDR3 sequence is CASSLRQGPGYTF. The CDR3 DNA reads TGCGCCAGCAGCTTGAGACAGGGCCCTGGCTACACCTTC.

J is TRBJ2-1 and V is TRBV29-1; no clear D. V lost 3 bases to trimming and J lost 8 bases, with 8 bases between them. The CDR3 is made up of 11 amino acids. CDR1 is SQVTM, CDR2 ANQGSEA, per germline. CDR3 amino acids: CSVEGSYEQFF. CDR3 nucleotide sequence: TGCAGCGTTGAGGGCAGTTATGAGCAGTTCTTC.

The chain combines TRBV29-1 with TRBJ2-7; TRBD1 matches 7 bases. The CDR3 loop spans 13 amino acids. V shed 7 bases and J 2 bases; nucleotides not matched to a gene: 8. Per the germline V gene, CDR1 is SQVTM and CDR2 is ANQGSEA. CDR3 protein: CSGQGQSTYEQYF. CDR3 coding DNA: TGCAGCGGGCAGGGACAGTCCACCTACGAGCAGTACTTC.

The V gene is TRBV6-2 or TRBV6-3, the J gene TRBJ2-7, with a tentative D call TRBD2 (7 bases). Trimming removed 1 base at V and 0 bases at J, with 16 bases between. Germline CDR1 MNHEY, CDR2 SVGEGT. The CDR3 runs to 17 residues. The CDR3 sequence is CASSYYRGGEPSYEQYF. In DNA form, the CDR3 reads TGTGCCAGCAGTTACTATAGGGGGGGCGAACCCTCCTACGAGCAGTACTTC.

This clonotype was counted ten times or more. This chain links TRBV7-9 with TRBJ2-3; D gene uncertain. Trimming stripped 6 bases from V and 0 bases from J, with 16 bases between. Germline V CDR1 and CDR2: SEHNR, FQNEAQ (reference sequence). There are 16 residues in the CDR3. The CDR3 nucleotides read TGTGCCAGCAGAGAGACTCCCGGGCTTAGCACAGATACGCAGTATTTT. It yields the protein CASRETPGLSTDTQYF.

This clonotype was seen more than once but under ten times. The chain uses TRBV12-3 or TRBV12-4 and TRBJ2-7; D is perhaps TRBD1 (5 bases). V was shortened by 4 bases and J by 2 bases, with 9 bases between the two germline ends. The CDR3 length is 13 residues. This CDR3 reads CASSSGPPYEQYF. Here the CDR3 DNA reads TGTGCCAGCAGTTCAGGGCCCCCCTACGAGCAGTACTTC.

In this sample, this clonotype turned up a few times. The V gene is TRBV10-3, the J gene TRBJ2-7; no clear D. The CDR3 is 14 residues long. CDR1 and CDR2 (germline): ENHRY, SYGVKD. Trimming removed 2 bases from V and 4 bases from J, with 12 bases in between. CDR3 loop: CAISERLGRYEQYF. The CDR3 nucleotides are TGTGCCATCAGTGAGAGGTTGGGCAGGTACGAGCAGTACTTC.

This clonotype turned up a few times. This chain connects TRBV5-5 to TRBJ1-2, with D hard to call. Germline CDR1 reads SGHKS; CDR2 reads YYEKEE (reference sequence). The V end lost 4 bases, the J end lost 4 bases, and 11 bases lay between the germline ends. The CDR3 covers 13 residues. CDR3 sequence (DNA): TGTGCCAGCAGCCCGAGGGATCGCTATGGCTACACCTTC. Its protein product is CASSPRDRYGYTF.

This clonotype was counted only a few times. The J gene is TRBJ2-1, the V gene TRBV20-1; TRBD1 might be the D (6 bases). Looked up from germline, CDR1 is DFQATT and CDR2 is SNEGSKA (reference sequence). The CDR3 contains 14 residues. Trimming stripped 6 bases from V and 8 bases from J, with 20 bases between. The CDR3 reads CSASTGPRVHEQFF. The CDR3 DNA is TGCAGTGCCTCGACAGGCCCTAGAGTCCATGAGCAGTTCTTC.

In its sample, this clonotype was seen a few times. This chain uses TRBV29-1 with TRBJ1-2; D gene ambiguous. The V and J ends lost 5 bases and 3 bases respectively, with 13 bases between them. The CDR3 extends over 13 amino acids. Germline-derived CDR1 and CDR2 are SQVTM and ANQGSEA. The CDR3 reads CSVLGNQDYGYTF. The CDR3 DNA reads as TGCAGCGTTCTCGGAAACCAAGACTATGGCTACACCTTC. The full variable domain, in which reference TRBV29-1 and TRBJ1-2 provide the parts outside the CDR3, is SAVISQKPSRDICQRGTSLTIQCQVDSQVTMMFWYRQQPGQSLTLIATANQGSEATYESGFVIDKFPISRPNLTFSTLTVSNMSPEDSSIYLCSVLGNQDYGYTFGSGTRLTVV.

This clonotype appeared a few times. This CDR3 reads CSVGGQGNQPQHF. The CDR3 DNA reads TGCAGCGTTGGGGGCCAGGGCAATCAGCCCCAGCATTTT. The J gene is TRBJ1-5, the V gene TRBV29-1, with a weak D call TRBD1 (5 bases). Germline V lookup: CDR1 SQVTM, CDR2 ANQGSEA. V gave up 4 bases and J gave up 2 bases, with 9 bases separating them. The CDR3 runs 13 residues.

The CDR3 coding sequence is TGCAGTGCCGACCCTAGGAAAGGGGTGAACACTGAAGCTTTCTTT. The encoded protein is CSADPRKGVNTEAFF. This chain joins TRBV20-1 and TRBJ1-1, with D perhaps matching TRBD1 (5 bases). V was trimmed by 6 bases and J by 0 bases, leaving 17 bases between them. The CDR3 has 15 residues. CDR1 and CDR2 from the germline V gene are DFQATT and SNEGSKA (reference sequence).

This chain joins TRBV12-3 or TRBV12-4 and TRBJ2-1; D is possibly TRBD2 (6 bases). The CDR3 is 15 amino acids. Trimming removed 2 bases from V and 6 bases from J, with 14 bases in between. CDR3 sequence: CASSLYVRLVNEQFF. As DNA, the CDR3 is TGTGCCAGCAGTTTATACGTGAGACTAGTCAATGAGCAGTTCTTC.

The rearrangement uses TRBV12-3 or TRBV12-4 and TRBJ2-3; D remains ambiguous. V was shortened by 10 bases and J by 1 base, with 9 bases between the two germline ends. The CDR3 consists of 12 residues. The CDR3 region is CATNLGTDTQYF. CDR3 DNA sequence: TGTGCCACCAATCTCGGCACAGATACGCAGTATTTT.

This clonotype was seen only once. This chain links TRBV28 with TRBJ1-1; TRBD1 matches at 7 bases. Unmatched junction bases numbered 6, after V lost 5 bases and J lost 3 bases. The CDR3 totals 14 residues. Germline-derived CDR1 and CDR2 are MDHEN and SYDVKM. The CDR3 loop reads CASSTRQGYTEAFF. The CDR3 DNA is TGTGCCAGCAGTACTCGACAGGGATACACTGAAGCTTTCTTT.

For this clonotype: At one end, the junction sequence differs from germline, possibly due to a read error. The chain combines TRBV12-3 or TRBV12-4 with TRBJ1-3; D possibly corresponds to TRBD1 (5 bases). This CDR3 region has 14 residues. The CDR3 sequence: CASSFGGSGNPIYF. CDR3 coding DNA: TGTGCCAGCAGTTTCGGGGGATCAGGAAACCCCATATATTTT.

The CDR3 bases are TGTGCCAGCAGCCCCAGCCTTCGGTCCTACGAGCAGTACTTC. Protein sequence: CASSPSLRSYEQYF. The V and J genes are TRBV6-2 or TRBV6-3 and TRBJ2-7, with D hard to call. This CDR3 is 14 amino acids long. Germline CDR1 and CDR2: MNHEY and SVGEGT. V lost 6 bases to trimming and J lost 1 base, with 13 bases between them.

The CDR3: CASSLTPTVNTGELFF. DNA for the CDR3: TGCGCCAGCAGCCTTACACCCACAGTGAACACCGGGGAGCTGTTTTTT. The J gene is TRBJ2-2, the V gene TRBV5-1, with D unclear. CDR3 length: 16 residues. V gave up 4 bases and J gave up 1 base, with 14 bases separating them. Germline CDR1 and CDR2: SGHRS and YFSETQ. Drawing the rest from reference TRBV5-1 and TRBJ2-2, the complete variable domain is KAGVTQTPRYLIKTRGQQVTLSCSPISGHRSVSWYQQTPGQGLQFLFEYFSETQRNKGNFPGRFSGRQFSNSRSEMNVSTLELGDSALYLCASSLTPTVNTGELFFGEGSRLTVL.

The CDR3 DNA reads as TGCGCCAGCAGTGAAGGAGAAGAGACCCAGTACTTC. It codes for CASSEGEETQYF. The chain links TRBV10-2 to TRBJ2-5; D unclear. This CDR3 spans 12 amino acids. The germline gives CDR1 WSHSY, CDR2 SAAADI. V lost 3 bases to trimming and J lost 3 bases, with 5 bases between them.

This chain uses TRBV7-2 with TRBJ1-2; D is perhaps TRBD1 (6 bases). The germline V gene has CDR1 SGHTA and CDR2 FQGNSA. CDR3 size: 14 residues. V lost 5 bases, J lost 4 bases, and 14 bases lay in between. CDR3 sequence: CASSAYRDGYGYTF. CDR3 DNA: TGTGCCAGCAGCGCATACAGGGACGGCTATGGCTACACCTTC.